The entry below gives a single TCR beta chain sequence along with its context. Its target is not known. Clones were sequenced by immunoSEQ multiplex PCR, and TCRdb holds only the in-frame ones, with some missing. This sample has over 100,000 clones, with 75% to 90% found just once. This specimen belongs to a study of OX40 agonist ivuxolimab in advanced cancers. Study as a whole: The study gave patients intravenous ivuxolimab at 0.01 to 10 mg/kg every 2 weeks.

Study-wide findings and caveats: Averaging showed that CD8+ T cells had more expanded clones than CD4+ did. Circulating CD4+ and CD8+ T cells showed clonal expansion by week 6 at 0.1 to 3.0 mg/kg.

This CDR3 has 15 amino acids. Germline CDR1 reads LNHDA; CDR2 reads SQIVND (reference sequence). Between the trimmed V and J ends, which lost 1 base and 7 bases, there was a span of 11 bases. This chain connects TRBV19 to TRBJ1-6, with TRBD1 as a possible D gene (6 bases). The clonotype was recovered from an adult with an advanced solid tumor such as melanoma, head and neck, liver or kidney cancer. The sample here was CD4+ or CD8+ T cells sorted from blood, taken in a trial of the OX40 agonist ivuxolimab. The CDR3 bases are TGTGCCAGTAGTATAGCCAGGGGAACGAATTCACCCCTCCACTTT. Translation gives CASSIARGTNSPLHF.